The entry below describes one TCR beta chain. As yet, its antigen is unknown. Treatment: 15 to 20 received Ad26.COV2.S at low or high dose, single or two shots; about 5 received placebo; per-sample allocation not given. Sampling occurred on day 63 after the first vaccine or placebo injection. An Ad26 vector that expressed Wuhan-strain SARS-CoV-2 spike constituted the vaccine. This CDR3 is built from 13 residues. Trimming removed 6 bases at V and 5 bases at J, with 14 bases between. Germline lookup yields CDR1 SGDLS and CDR2 YYNGEE. Generated by immunoSEQ multiplex PCR, the TCRdb table keeps only in-frame clones and is missing some. The sample holds under 250,000 clones, around 90% seen once. The sample comes from a study of Ad26.COV2.S vaccination and SARS-CoV-2 variants. Study overall: Of the COV1001 trial arms, the Ad26.COV2.S arm included the donor. Intramuscular Ad26.COV2.S doses were given once or twice, 56 days apart.

Findings and limits, study-wide: Estimates derived from TCR breadth and depth analyses may have underestimated total T cell responses.

The gene calls are TRBV9 and TRBJ1-1, with D unresolved. This sample comprised peripheral blood, obtained in a trial of Ad26.COV2.S vaccine versus placebo. This TCR was sampled from a person between 18 and 59 years old who received the Ad26.COV2.S COVID-19 vaccine or a placebo. This CDR3 is CASNLILGTEAFF. The CDR3 DNA is TGTGCCAGCAACCTGATCCTGGGGACTGAAGCTTTCTTT. The full variable domain, with the rest looked up from reference TRBV9 and TRBJ1-1, is DSGVTQTPKHLITATGQRVTLRCSPRSGDLSVYWYQQSLDQGLQFLIQYYNGEERAKGNILERFSAQQFPDLHSELNLSSLELGDSALYFCASNLILGTEAFFGQGTRLTVV.